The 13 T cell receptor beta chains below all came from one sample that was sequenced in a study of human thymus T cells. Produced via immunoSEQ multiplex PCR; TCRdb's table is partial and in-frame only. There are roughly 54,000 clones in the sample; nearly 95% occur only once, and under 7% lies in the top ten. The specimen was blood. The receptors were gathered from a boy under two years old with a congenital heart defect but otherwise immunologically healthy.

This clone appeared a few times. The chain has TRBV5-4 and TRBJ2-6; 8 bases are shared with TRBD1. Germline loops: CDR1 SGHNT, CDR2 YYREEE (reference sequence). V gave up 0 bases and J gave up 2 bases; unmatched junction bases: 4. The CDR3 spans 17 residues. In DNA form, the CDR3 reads TGTGCCAGCAGCTTGGGGACAGGGAAGGCTGGGGCCAACGTCCTGACTTTC. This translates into CASSLGTGKAGANVLTF. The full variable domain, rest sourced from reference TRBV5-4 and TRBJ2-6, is ETGVTQSPTHLIKTRGQQVTLRCSSQSGHNTVSWYQQALGQGPQFIFQYYREEENGRGNFPPRFSGLQFPNYSSELNVNALELDDSALYLCASSLGTGKAGANVLTFGAGSRLTVL.

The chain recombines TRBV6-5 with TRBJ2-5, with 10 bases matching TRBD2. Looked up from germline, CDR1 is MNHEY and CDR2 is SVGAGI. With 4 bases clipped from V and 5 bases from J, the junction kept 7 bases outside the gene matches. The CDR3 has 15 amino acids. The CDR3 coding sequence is TGTGCCAGCAGTTCCAGCGGGGGGGCCTGGGAGACCCAGTACTTC. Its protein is CASSSSGGAWETQYF.

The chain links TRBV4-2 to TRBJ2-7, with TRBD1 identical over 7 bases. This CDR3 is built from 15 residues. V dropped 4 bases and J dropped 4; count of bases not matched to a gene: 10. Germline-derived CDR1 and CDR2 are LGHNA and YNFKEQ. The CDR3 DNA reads TGTGCCAGCAGCCCCTCGACAGGGCCCACTTACGAGCAGTACTTC. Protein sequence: CASSPSTGPTYEQYF.

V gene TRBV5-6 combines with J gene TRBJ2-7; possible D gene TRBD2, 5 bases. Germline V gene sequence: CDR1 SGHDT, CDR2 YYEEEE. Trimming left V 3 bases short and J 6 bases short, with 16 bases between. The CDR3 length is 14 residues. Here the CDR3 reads CASSSVERRGEQYF. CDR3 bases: TGTGCCAGCAGCTCGGTTGAGCGGCGTGGCGAGCAGTACTTC.

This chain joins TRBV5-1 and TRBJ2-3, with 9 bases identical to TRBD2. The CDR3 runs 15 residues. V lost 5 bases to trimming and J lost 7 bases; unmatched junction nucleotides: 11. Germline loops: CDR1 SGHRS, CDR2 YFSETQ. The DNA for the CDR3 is TGCGCCAGCAGGTACTCCGGGACTAGCTCTCATACGCAGTATTTT. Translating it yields CASRYSGTSSHTQYF.

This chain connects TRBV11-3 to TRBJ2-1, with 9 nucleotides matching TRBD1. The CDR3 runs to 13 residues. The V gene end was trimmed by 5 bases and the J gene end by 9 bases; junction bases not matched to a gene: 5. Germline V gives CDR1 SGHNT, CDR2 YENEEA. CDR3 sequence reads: CASSRTGAGEQFF. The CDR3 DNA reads TGTGCCAGCAGCAGGACAGGGGCAGGTGAGCAGTTCTTC.

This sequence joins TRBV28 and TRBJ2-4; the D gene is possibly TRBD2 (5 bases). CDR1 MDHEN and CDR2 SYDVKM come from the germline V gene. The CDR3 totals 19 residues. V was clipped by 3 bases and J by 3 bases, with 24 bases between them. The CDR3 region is CASSLPSTESGNGKNIQYF. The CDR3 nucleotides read TGTGCCAGCAGTTTGCCTTCCACAGAATCGGGGAACGGCAAAAACATTCAGTACTTC.

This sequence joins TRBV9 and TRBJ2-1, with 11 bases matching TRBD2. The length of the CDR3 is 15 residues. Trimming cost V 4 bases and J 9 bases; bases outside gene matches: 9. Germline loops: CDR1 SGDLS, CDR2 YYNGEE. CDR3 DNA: TGTGCCAGCAGCCCCTTAGCGGGAGGGCCTAGTGAGCAGTTCTTC. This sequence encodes CASSPLAGGPSEQFF. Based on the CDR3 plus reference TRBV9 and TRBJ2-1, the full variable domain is DSGVTQTPKHLITATGQRVTLRCSPRSGDLSVYWYQQSLDQGLQFLIQYYNGEERAKGNILERFSAQQFPDLHSELNLSSLELGDSALYFCASSPLAGGPSEQFFGPGTRLTVL.

CDR3 amino acids: CASSVGGASNNEQFF. The CDR3 DNA is TGTGCCAGCAGCGTAGGCGGGGCTAGCAACAATGAGCAGTTCTTC. J is TRBJ2-1 and V is TRBV9; D is perhaps TRBD2 (6 bases). V was cut by 0 bases and J by 5 bases, with 12 bases left in between. CDR3 length: 15 residues. Germline V gene data show CDR1 as SGDLS and CDR2 as YYNGEE. Combining the CDR3 with reference TRBV9 and TRBJ2-1 gives the whole variable domain DSGVTQTPKHLITATGQRVTLRCSPRSGDLSVYWYQQSLDQGLQFLIQYYNGEERAKGNILERFSAQQFPDLHSELNLSSLELGDSALYFCASSVGGASNNEQFFGPGTRLTVL.

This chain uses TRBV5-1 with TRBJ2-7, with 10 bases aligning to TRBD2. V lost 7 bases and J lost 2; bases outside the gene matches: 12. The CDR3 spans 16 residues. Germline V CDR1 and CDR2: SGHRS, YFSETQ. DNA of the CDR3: TGCGCCAGCCGGGGTCCTCTAGCGGGAGAGACCTACGAGCAGTACTTC. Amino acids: CASRGPLAGETYEQYF. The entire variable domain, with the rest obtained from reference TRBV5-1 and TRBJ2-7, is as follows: KAGVTQTPRYLIKTRGQQVTLSCSPISGHRSVSWYQQTPGQGLQFLFEYFSETQRNKGNFPGRFSGRQFSNSRSEMNVSTLELGDSALYLCASRGPLAGETYEQYFGPGTRLTVT.

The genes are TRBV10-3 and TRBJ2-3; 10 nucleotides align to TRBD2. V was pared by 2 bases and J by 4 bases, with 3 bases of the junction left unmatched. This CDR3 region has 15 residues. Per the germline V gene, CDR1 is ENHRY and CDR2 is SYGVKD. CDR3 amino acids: CAISEGLAVPDTQYF. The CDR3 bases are TGTGCCATCAGTGAGGGACTAGCGGTCCCAGATACGCAGTATTTT.

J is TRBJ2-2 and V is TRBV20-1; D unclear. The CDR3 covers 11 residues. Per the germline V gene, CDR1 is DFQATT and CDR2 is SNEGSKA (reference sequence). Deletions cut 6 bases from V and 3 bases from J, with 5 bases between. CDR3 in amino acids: CSAYDTGELFF. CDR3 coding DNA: TGCAGTGCGTATGACACCGGGGAGCTGTTTTTT.

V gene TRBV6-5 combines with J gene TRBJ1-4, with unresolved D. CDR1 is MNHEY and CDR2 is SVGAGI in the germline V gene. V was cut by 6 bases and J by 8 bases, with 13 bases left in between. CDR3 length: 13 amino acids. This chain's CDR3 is CASRRRLKEKLFF. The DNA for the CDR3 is TGTGCCAGCAGGCGACGACTCAAGGAAAAACTGTTTTTT.